This T cell receptor (beta chain) stems from a study of T-cell reconstitution after alpha-beta-depleted transplantation in children. Notes on the study in general: A year post-transplant, T-cell counts and diversity derived mostly from newly produced T cells. The study reportedly traced alpha-beta T cells about two months after transplant to several hundred expanded graft clones.

During its preparation, the TCRbeta library received unique molecular identifiers. TCRdb re-called the PCR reads through MiXCR, storing one row per CDR3 protein. The table includes about 870,000 distinct CDR3 sequences, about 15% detected once. This clonotype appeared many times. Its antigen is not known. Germline V gene lookup returns CDR1 MGHRA and CDR2 YSYEKL. The CDR3 covers 14 residues. Trimming took off 3 bases at V and 6 bases at J, with 11 bases between the two ends. The J gene is TRBJ2-2, the V gene TRBV4-1; D call uncertain. This TCR came from a male patient between 5 and 17 years old who had a stem cell transplant for acute lymphoblastic leukemia, so the T cells may come from the graft donor. The sample in question was PBMCs, mostly from graft donor cells, obtained 360 days after TCRalphabeta/CD19-depleted stem cell transplant. The CDR3, as DNA: TGCGCCAGCAGCCAGGGTGTGCTTCCCGGGGAGCTGTTTTTT. Its translation is CASSQGVLPGELFF.